The 24 T cell receptor beta chains given below trace back to one sample, sequenced in a study of blood T cells in healthy people across ages. Next came a second PCR, run for about 7 to 11 cycles, which used a sample-barcoded 5' primer along with a J-beta primer mix. TCRdb ran MiXCR on the 5' RACE reads and lists one entry per CDR3 protein. The sample has about 680,000 distinct CDR3 sequences; roughly 50% are singletons. Sequenced input: blood. These receptors were collected from a woman aged 60 to 75 in good health.

This sequence joins TRBV15 and TRBJ2-5; TRBD2 matches 8 bases. CDR1 and CDR2 from the germline V gene are LNHNV and YYDKDF (reference sequence). The CDR3 has 16 residues. The V gene end was trimmed by 0 bases and the J gene end by 11 bases; junction bases not matched to a gene: 14. The CDR3, as DNA: TGTGCCACCAGCAGAGAAAGGAGCGGGAGATACAATGAGCAGTACTTC. Encoded protein: CATSRERSGRYNEQYF.

The V gene is TRBV5-4, the J gene TRBJ2-1; no firm D call. Per the germline V gene, CDR1 is SGHNT and CDR2 is YYREEE (reference sequence). Trimming took 4 bases from V and 8 from J, leaving 13 bases between them. The CDR3 is 13 amino acids. The DNA for the CDR3 is TGTGCCAGCAGCCCCCCTAATAGCCATGAGCAGTTCTTC. Translating gives CASSPPNSHEQFF.

The gene calls are TRBV15 and TRBJ1-6; D may be TRBD1 (6 bases). Trimming took 0 bases from V and 10 from J, leaving 10 bases between them. The CDR3 is made up of 14 amino acids. Germline loops: CDR1 LNHNV, CDR2 YYDKDF (reference sequence). DNA of the CDR3: TGTGCCACCAGCAGAGACAGGGGAAGGTCACCCCTCCACTTT. Encoded protein: CATSRDRGRSPLHF.

The chain is built from TRBV12-3 or TRBV12-4 and TRBJ2-5; D might be TRBD1 (5 bases). The CDR3 has 13 amino acids. Between the trimmed V and J ends, which lost 6 bases and 4 bases, there was a span of 12 bases. CDR3 nucleotides: TGTGCCAGCAGCCAAAATAGGGGAGAGACCCAGTACTTC. This gives the protein CASSQNRGETQYF.

This clonotype has only a few counts. The rearrangement links TRBV28 to TRBJ2-5, with a possible D match to TRBD1 (5 bases). The CDR3 has 14 residues. CDR1 and CDR2 from the germline V gene are MDHEN and SYDVKM. Trimming left V 6 bases short and J 3 bases short, with 14 bases between. This chain's CDR3 is CASSLRAKEETQYF. CDR3 sequence (DNA): TGTGCCAGCAGCCTCAGGGCGAAGGAAGAGACCCAGTACTTC.

The table lists this clonotype with a few counts. The CDR3 DNA is TGTGCCAGCAGCTTAGTAGCCTTAAACAATGAGCAGTTCTTC. This encodes CASSLVALNNEQFF. The V gene is TRBV7-2, the J gene TRBJ2-1; the D is unclear. CDR3 length equals 14 residues. Trimming shortened V by 1 base and J by 5 bases, and 9 bases separated the two germline ends. Germline V CDR1 and CDR2: SGHTA, FQGNSA.

The chain links TRBV28 to TRBJ2-5; TRBD2 might be the D (5 bases). The V and J ends lost 6 bases and 3 bases respectively, with 17 bases between them. This CDR3 comprises 15 residues. The germline V gene encodes CDR1 MDHEN and CDR2 SYDVKM. The CDR3 coding sequence is TGTGCCAGCAGAACCCCCCGGGAATCGAAAGAGACCCAGTACTTC. This gives the protein CASRTPRESKETQYF.

The chain links TRBV28 to TRBJ2-5; D perhaps matches TRBD2 (6 bases). There are 15 residues in the CDR3. Germline-derived CDR1 and CDR2 are MDHEN and SYDVKM. The germline V and J ends were trimmed by 4 bases and 4 bases, with 16 bases remaining between them. CDR3 nucleotides: TGTGCCAGCAGTTCTCCGGGACTTCCCTCAGAGACCCAGTACTTC. As protein: CASSSPGLPSETQYF.

The V gene is TRBV18, the J gene TRBJ1-1; perhaps TRBD1 as D (5 bases). Per the germline V gene, CDR1 is KGHSH and CDR2 is LQKENI. The CDR3 extends over 13 amino acids. V was shortened by 6 bases and J by 3 bases, with 11 bases between the two germline ends. CDR3 in amino acids: CASSPGPDTEAFF. CDR3 coding DNA: TGTGCCAGCTCCCCGGGACCGGACACTGAAGCTTTCTTT.

The chain links TRBV15 to TRBJ2-7, with 10 bases identical to TRBD1. The V gene's germline CDR1 is LNHNV and CDR2 YYDKDF (reference sequence). The ends lost 3 bases at V and 3 bases at J; junction bases unmatched: 5. This CDR3 comprises 15 residues. The CDR3 DNA sequence: TGTGCCACCAGCAGCCCAGACAGGGGGCACTACGAGCAGTACTTC. Translating gives CATSSPDRGHYEQYF. Complete variable domain (other parts from reference TRBV15 and TRBJ2-7): DAMVIQNPRYQVTQFGKPVTLSCSQTLNHNVMYWYQQKSSQAPKLLFHYYDKDFNNEADTPDNFQSRRPNTSFCFLDIRSPGLGDTAMYLCATSSPDRGHYEQYFGPGTRLTVT.

The chain recombines TRBV7-9 with TRBJ1-1; possibly TRBD1 for D (5 bases). The CDR3 contains 12 residues. Germline values: CDR1 SEHNR, CDR2 FQNEAQ (reference sequence). Trimming cost V 5 bases and J 11 bases, with 15 bases left between them. CDR3 in amino acids: CASSVGQGAAFF. The CDR3 coding sequence is TGTGCCAGCAGCGTAGGACAAGGCGCTGCTTTCTTT.

The chain has TRBV20-1 and TRBJ2-4, with D perhaps matching TRBD1 (6 bases). The germline CDR1 and CDR2 sequences are DFQATT and SNEGSKA (reference sequence). The CDR3 is 13 amino acids. V lost 3 bases, J lost 8 bases, and 14 bases lay in between. Here the CDR3 DNA reads TGCAGTGCTAGGGAAAGGGGGTTGGACATTCAGTACTTC. This translates into CSARERGLDIQYF.

This clonotype was counted a few times. The chain is built from TRBV20-1 and TRBJ1-2, with TRBD1 matching over 11 bases. The V gene end was trimmed by 6 bases and the J gene end by 8 bases; junction bases not matched to a gene: 5. The CDR3 is 12 residues long. Germline V gene lookup returns CDR1 DFQATT and CDR2 SNEGSKA (reference sequence). The CDR3 DNA reads as TGCAGTGCAGGGACAGGGGGTGAAGGCTACACCTTC. It encodes CSAGTGGEGYTF.

This clonotype has a single count. The CDR3 loop reads CSVALFASASGTDTQYF. The DNA of the CDR3 is TGCAGCGTTGCTCTTTTTGCGTCGGCTAGCGGGACGGATACGCAGTATTTT. V is TRBV29-1 and J is TRBJ2-3; 9 bases are a match to TRBD2. Germline trimming cut 4 bases from V and 6 bases from J; bases unmatched to any gene: 17. This CDR3 has 17 residues. CDR1 SQVTM and CDR2 ANQGSEA come from the germline V gene.

This chain uses TRBV6-5 with TRBJ1-1; D is unclear. Germline loops: CDR1 MNHEY, CDR2 SVGAGI. Trimming took 5 bases from V and 1 from J, leaving 11 bases between them. The CDR3 is 14 residues long. The CDR3 region has the DNA TGTGCCAGCAGTGACGATTCTGCGAACACTGAAGCTTTCTTT. It specifies CASSDDSANTEAFF.

The gene calls are TRBV14 and TRBJ2-1, with 8 nucleotides matching TRBD1. The CDR3 loop spans 15 amino acids. CDR1 and CDR2 (germline): SGHDN, FVKESK. The trim removed 4 bases at V and 7 bases at J, leaving 9 bases unmatched. The CDR3, as DNA: TGTGCCAGCAGCCCACTGGACAGGGCTTTAAATGAGCAGTTCTTC. It is translated as CASSPLDRALNEQFF. Drawing the rest from reference TRBV14 and TRBJ2-1, the complete variable domain is EAGVTQFPSHSVIEKGQTVTLRCDPISGHDNLYWYRRVMGKEIKFLLHFVKESKQDESGMPNNRFLAERTGGTYSTLKVQPAELEDSGVYFCASSPLDRALNEQFFGPGTRLTVL.

The chain joins TRBV28 to TRBJ2-5; the D gene is possibly TRBD2 (6 bases). The J call is uncertain, as TRBJ2-7 better fits the DNA end. CDR3 length: 14 residues. Germline V gene lookup returns CDR1 MDHEN and CDR2 SYDVKM. In DNA, the CDR3 is TGTGCCAGCAGTGTTCCACCGGGAGTAAACGAGCAGTACTTC. It specifies CASSVPPGVNEQYF.

V and J are TRBV20-1 and TRBJ2-7, with 9 bases matching TRBD2. The CDR3 totals 13 residues. The J segment lost 5 bases and the V segment lost 4 bases, leaving 6 bases of the junction unmatched. The germline V gene has CDR1 DFQATT and CDR2 SNEGSKA (reference sequence). In DNA form, the CDR3 reads TGCAGTGCTAAACCGGGACTAGCAGACGAGCAGTACTTC. Its translation: CSAKPGLADEQYF.

This clonotype was detected only once. The rearrangement uses TRBV7-2 and TRBJ2-3; TRBD2 matches 7 bases. V gave up 5 bases and J gave up 3 bases; unmatched junction bases: 5. The germline gives CDR1 SGHTA, CDR2 FQGNSA. The CDR3 loop spans 14 amino acids. Written as DNA, the CDR3 is TGTGCCAGCAGCCCCCTGCGGGAGACAGATACGCAGTATTTT. Its protein is CASSPLRETDTQYF.

This clonotype was detected only a few times. The genes are TRBV20-1 and TRBJ2-1; D uncertain. V dropped 0 bases and J dropped 4 bases, with 19 bases sitting between them. The length of the CDR3 is 17 residues. Germline values: CDR1 DFQATT, CDR2 SNEGSKA (reference sequence). CDR3 protein: CSARDPSRASPYNEQFF. The CDR3 DNA reads TGCAGTGCTAGAGATCCGTCCCGGGCCTCCCCTTACAATGAGCAGTTCTTC.

This clonotype was seen once. This may be a read error, as it is one base from a much larger clone. This chain connects TRBV7-3 to TRBJ2-1, with D unclear. The end of the DNA is better explained by TRBJ2-7, so the J call may be wrong. The germline gives CDR1 SGHTA, CDR2 FQGTGA. The CDR3 length is 16 residues. CDR3 amino acids: CASSLNSPSSYNEQYF. Here the CDR3 DNA reads TGTGCCAGCAGCTTAAACTCGCCGAGCTCCTACAATGAGCAGTACTTC.

In this sample, this clonotype turned up a few times. V and J are TRBV5-6 and TRBJ1-1; a possible D gene is TRBD1 (5 bases). The CDR3 length is 16 residues. Germline CDR1 and CDR2: SGHDT and YYEEEE. Trimming stripped 1 base from V and 4 bases from J, with 17 bases between. In nucleotides, the CDR3 is TGTGCCAGCAGCTTGCTCCAGGACACTAAACGCACTGAAGCTTTCTTT. Residues: CASSLLQDTKRTEAFF.

Ten or more counts support this clonotype. This chain joins TRBV20-1 and TRBJ1-1; D ambiguous. The CDR3 is made up of 14 amino acids. Germline values: CDR1 DFQATT, CDR2 SNEGSKA (reference sequence). V lost 6 bases, J lost 1 base, and 15 bases lay in between. The CDR3 region has the DNA TGCAGTGCCCGCCCGGGAGAGAAGAACACTGAAGCTTTCTTT. Protein sequence: CSARPGEKNTEAFF.

This sequence joins TRBV20-1 and TRBJ1-6, with D perhaps matching TRBD1 (5 bases). The CDR3 is made up of 16 amino acids. The ends were cut back, 5 bases at V and 2 bases at J, with 16 bases in the middle. CDR1 is DFQATT, CDR2 SNEGSKA, per germline (reference sequence). In DNA, the CDR3 is TGCAGTGCTGAGGGAGGTGACAGAGCCTATAATTCACCCCTCCACTTT. Encoded protein: CSAEGGDRAYNSPLHF.